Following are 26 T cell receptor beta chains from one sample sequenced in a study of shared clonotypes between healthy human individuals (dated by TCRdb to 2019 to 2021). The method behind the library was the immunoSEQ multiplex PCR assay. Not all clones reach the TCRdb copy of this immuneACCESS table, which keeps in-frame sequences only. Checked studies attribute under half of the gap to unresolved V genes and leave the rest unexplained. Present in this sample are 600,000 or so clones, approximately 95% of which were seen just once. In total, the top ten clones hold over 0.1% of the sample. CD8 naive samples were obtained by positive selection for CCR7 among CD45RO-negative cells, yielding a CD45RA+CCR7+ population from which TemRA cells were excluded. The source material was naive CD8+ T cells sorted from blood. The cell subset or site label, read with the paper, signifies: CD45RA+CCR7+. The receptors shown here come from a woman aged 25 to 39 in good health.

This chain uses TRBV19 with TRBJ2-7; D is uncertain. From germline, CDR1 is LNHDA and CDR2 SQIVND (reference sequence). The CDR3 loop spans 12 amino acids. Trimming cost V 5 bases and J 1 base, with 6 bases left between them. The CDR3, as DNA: TGTGCCAGTAGTTCCCCGTCCTACGAGCAGTACTTC. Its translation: CASSSPSYEQYF.

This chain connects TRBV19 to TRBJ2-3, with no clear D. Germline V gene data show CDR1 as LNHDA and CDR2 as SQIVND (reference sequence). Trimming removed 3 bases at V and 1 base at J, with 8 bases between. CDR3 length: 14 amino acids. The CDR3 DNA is TGTGCCAGTAGTATTGACCAGGGCACAGATACGCAGTATTTT. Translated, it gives CASSIDQGTDTQYF.

The CDR3 nucleotides read TGCGCCAGCAGTGAATATGCGGGATACCCAGATACGCAGTATTTT. Residues: CASSEYAGYPDTQYF. V is TRBV10-2 and J is TRBJ2-3; TRBD2 might be the D (6 bases). This CDR3 comprises 15 residues. V was pared by 3 bases and J by 4 bases, with 14 bases between. The germline V gene has CDR1 WSHSY and CDR2 SAAADI.

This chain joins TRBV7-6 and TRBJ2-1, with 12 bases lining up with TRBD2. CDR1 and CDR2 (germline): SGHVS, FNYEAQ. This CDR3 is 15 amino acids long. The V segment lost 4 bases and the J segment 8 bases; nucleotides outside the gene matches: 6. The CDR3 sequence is CASSSPTSGSDEQFF. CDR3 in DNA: TGTGCCAGCAGCTCCCCGACTAGCGGGAGCGATGAGCAGTTCTTC.

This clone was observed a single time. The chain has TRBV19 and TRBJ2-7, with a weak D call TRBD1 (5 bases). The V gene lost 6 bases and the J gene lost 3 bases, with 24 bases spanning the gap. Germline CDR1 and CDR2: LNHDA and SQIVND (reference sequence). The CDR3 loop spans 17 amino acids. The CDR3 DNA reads TGTGCCAGTAGGGACAAGGCCCTCCTACGTATATGCTACGAGCAGTACTTC. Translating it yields CASRDKALLRICYEQYF.

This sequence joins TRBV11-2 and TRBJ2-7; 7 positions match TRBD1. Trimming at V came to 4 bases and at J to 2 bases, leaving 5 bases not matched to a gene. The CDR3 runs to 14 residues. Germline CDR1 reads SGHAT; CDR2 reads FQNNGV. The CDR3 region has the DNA TGTGCCAGCAGCTCCCGGGACAGCGCCTACGAGCAGTACTTC. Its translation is CASSSRDSAYEQYF.

For the CDR3, the DNA is TGTGCCAGCAGCCCACAGACAACGTGGGGGGCAGAATACGAGCAGTACTTC. Its translation is CASSPQTTWGAEYEQYF. This chain uses TRBV27 with TRBJ2-5; D is possibly TRBD1 or TRBD2 (6 bases each). Gene TRBJ2-7 matches the end of the DNA better, so the J call may be wrong. Germline CDR1 and CDR2: MNHEY and SMNVEV (reference sequence). The CDR3 runs to 17 residues.

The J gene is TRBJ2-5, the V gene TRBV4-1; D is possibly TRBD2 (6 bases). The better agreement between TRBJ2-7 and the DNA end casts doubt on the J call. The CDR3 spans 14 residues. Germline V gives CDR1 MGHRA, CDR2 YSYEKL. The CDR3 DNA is TGCGCCAGCAGCCAGTCGTCGCGGGGTGACGAGCAGTACTTC. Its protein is CASSQSSRGDEQYF.

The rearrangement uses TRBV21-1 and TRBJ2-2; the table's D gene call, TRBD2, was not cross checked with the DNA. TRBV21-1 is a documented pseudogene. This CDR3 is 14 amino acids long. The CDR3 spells CASSPWGEGGELFF. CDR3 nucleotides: TGTGCCAGCAGCCCCTGGGGGGAAGGCGGGGAGCTGTTTTTT.

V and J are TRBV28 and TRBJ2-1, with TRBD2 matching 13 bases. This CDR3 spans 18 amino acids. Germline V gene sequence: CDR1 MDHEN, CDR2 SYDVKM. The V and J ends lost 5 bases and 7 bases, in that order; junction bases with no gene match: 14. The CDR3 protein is CASSHRRVTSGRWNEQFF. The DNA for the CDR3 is TGTGCCAGCAGTCACCGACGGGTGACTAGCGGGAGGTGGAATGAGCAGTTCTTC.

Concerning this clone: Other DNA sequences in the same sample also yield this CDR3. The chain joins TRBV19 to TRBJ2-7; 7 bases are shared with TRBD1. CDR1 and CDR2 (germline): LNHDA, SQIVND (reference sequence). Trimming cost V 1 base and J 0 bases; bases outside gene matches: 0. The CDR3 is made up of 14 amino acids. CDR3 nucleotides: TGTGCCAGTAGTATAGGACAGGGCTCCTACGAGCAGTACTTC. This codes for CASSIGQGSYEQYF.

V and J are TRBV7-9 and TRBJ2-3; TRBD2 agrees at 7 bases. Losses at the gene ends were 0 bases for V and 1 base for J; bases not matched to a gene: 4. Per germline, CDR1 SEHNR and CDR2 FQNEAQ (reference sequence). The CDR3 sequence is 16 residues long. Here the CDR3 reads CASSLAHAGGTDTQYF. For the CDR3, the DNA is TGTGCCAGCAGCTTAGCCCATGCGGGAGGCACAGATACGCAGTATTTT.

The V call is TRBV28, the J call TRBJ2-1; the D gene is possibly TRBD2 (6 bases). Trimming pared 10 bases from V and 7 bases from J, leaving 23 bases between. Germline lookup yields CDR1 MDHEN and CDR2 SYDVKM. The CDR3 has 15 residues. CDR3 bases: TGTGCCACCGGGGGTAGGGACGACCTTAGGAATGAGCAGTTCTTC. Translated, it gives CATGGRDDLRNEQFF.

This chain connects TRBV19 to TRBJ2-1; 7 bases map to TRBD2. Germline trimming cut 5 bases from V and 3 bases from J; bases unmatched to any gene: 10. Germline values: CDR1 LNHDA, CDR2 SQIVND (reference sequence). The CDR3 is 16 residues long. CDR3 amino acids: CASSPLAGDVYNEQFF. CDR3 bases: TGTGCCAGTAGTCCTCTGGCGGGGGACGTCTACAATGAGCAGTTCTTC.

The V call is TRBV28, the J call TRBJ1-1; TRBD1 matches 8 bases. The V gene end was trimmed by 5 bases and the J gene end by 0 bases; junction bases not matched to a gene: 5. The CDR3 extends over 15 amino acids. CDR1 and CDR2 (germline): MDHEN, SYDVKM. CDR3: CASSLSGQVNTEAFF. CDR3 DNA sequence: TGTGCCAGCAGTCTATCGGGACAGGTGAACACTGAAGCTTTCTTT.

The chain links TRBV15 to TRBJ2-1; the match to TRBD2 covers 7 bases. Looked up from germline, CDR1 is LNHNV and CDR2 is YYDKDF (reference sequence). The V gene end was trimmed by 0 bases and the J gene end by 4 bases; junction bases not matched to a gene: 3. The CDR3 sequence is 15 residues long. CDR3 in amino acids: CATSRDRGDYNEQFF. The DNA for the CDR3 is TGTGCCACCAGCAGAGATCGGGGGGATTACAATGAGCAGTTCTTC.

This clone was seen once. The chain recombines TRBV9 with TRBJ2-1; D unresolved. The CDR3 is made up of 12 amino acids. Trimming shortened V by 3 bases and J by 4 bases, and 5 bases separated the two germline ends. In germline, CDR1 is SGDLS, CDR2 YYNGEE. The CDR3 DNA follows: TGTGCCAGCAGCGAGACTTACAATGAGCAGTTCTTC. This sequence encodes CASSETYNEQFF.

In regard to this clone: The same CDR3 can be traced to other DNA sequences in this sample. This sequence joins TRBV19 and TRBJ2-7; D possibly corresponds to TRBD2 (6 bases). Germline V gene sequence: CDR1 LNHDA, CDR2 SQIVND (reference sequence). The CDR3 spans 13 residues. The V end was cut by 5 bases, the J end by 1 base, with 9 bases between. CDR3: CASSPGTSYEQYF. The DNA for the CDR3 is TGTGCCAGTAGTCCTGGGACTTCCTACGAGCAGTACTTC.

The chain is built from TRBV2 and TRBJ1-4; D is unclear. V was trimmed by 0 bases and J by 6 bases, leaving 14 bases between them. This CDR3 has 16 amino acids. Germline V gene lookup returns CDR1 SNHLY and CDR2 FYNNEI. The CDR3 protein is CASSEAGPAVDEKLFF. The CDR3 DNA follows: TGTGCCAGCAGTGAAGCAGGGCCAGCCGTTGATGAAAAACTGTTTTTT.

The CDR3: CASSVGMGSGNTIYF. CDR3 sequence (DNA): TGTGCCAGCAGCGTAGGAATGGGATCTGGAAACACCATATATTTT. The V and J genes are TRBV9 and TRBJ1-3; D remains unclear. This CDR3 region has 15 residues. Germline CDR1 reads SGDLS; CDR2 reads YYNGEE. The V and J ends lost 0 bases and 1 base respectively, with 8 bases between them.

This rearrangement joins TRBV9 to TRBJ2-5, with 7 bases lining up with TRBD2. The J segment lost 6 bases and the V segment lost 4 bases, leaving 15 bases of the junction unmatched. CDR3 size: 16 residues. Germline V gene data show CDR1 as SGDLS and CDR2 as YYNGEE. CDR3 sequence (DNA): TGTGCCAGCAGCCCCTCTAGCGGTCCAAGGTGGAAGACCCAGTACTTC. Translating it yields CASSPSSGPRWKTQYF.

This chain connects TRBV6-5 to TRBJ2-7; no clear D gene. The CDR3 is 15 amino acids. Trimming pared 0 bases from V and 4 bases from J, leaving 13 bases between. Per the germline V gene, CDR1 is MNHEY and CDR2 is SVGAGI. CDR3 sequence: CASSYSWPITYEQYF. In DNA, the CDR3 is TGTGCCAGCAGTTACTCGTGGCCTATAACATACGAGCAGTACTTC.

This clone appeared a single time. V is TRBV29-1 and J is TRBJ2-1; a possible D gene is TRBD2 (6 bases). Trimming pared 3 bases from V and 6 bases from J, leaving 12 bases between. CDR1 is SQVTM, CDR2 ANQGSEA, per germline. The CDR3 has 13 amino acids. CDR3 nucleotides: TGCAGCGTTGAGGGAGGAAGCGGCAATGAGCAGTTCTTC. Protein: CSVEGGSGNEQFF.

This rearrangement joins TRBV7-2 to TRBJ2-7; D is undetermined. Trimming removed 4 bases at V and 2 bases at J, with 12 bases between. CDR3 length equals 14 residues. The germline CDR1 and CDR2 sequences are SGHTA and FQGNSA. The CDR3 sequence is CASSSGLETYEQYF. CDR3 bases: TGTGCCAGCAGCTCAGGTTTGGAGACCTACGAGCAGTACTTC.

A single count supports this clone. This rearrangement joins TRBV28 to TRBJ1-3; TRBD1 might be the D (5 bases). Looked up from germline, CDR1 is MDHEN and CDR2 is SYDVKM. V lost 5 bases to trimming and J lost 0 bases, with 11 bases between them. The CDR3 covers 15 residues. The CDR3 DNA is TGTGCCAGCAGTCTGGACGGGACCTCTGGAAACACCATATATTTT. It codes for CASSLDGTSGNTIYF.

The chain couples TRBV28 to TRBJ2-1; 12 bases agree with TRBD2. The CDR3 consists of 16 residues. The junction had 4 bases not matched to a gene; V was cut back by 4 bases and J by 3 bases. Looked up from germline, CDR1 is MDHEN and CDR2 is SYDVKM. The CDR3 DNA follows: TGTGCCAGCAGTTCAAGGACTAGCGGGATCTACAATGAGCAGTTCTTC. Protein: CASSSRTSGIYNEQFF.